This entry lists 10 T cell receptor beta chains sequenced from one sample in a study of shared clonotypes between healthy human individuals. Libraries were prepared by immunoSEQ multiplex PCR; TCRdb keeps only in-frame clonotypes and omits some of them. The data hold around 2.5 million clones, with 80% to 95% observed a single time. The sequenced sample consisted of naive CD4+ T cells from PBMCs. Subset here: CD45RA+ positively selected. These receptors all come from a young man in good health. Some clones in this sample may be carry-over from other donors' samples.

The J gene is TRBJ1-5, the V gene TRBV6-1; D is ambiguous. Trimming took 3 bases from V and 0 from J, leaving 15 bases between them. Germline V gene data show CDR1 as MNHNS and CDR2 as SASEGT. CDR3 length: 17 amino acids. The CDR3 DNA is TGTGCCAGCAGTGACTTTTCGGCCCTTGGTAGCAATCAGCCCCAGCATTTT. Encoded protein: CASSDFSALGSNQPQHF.

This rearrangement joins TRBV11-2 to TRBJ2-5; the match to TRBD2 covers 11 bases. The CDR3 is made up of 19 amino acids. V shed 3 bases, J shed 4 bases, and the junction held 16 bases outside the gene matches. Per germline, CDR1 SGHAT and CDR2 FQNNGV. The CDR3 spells CASSFQSGTSGRRGETQYF. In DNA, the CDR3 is TGTGCCAGCAGCTTTCAATCCGGGACTAGCGGACGTAGGGGAGAGACCCAGTACTTC.

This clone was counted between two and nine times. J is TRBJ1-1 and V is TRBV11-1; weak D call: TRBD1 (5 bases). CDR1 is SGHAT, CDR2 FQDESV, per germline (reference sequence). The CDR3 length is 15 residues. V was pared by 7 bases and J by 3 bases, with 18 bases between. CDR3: CASTTGEGWYTEAFF. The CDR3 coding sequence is TGTGCCAGCACCACTGGAGAGGGGTGGTACACTGAAGCTTTCTTT.

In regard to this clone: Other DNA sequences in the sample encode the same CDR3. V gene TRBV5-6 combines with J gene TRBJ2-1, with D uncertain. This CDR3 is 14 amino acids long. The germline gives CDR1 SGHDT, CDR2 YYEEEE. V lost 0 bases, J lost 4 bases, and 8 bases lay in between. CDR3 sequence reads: CASSLGVAYNEQFF. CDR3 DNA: TGTGCCAGCAGCTTGGGAGTCGCTTACAATGAGCAGTTCTTC. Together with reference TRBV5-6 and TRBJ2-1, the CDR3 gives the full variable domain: DAGVTQSPTHLIKTRGQQVTLRCSPKSGHDTVSWYQQALGQGPQFIFQYYEEEERQRGNFPDRFSGHQFPNYSSELNVNALLLGDSALYLCASSLGVAYNEQFFGPGTRLTVL.

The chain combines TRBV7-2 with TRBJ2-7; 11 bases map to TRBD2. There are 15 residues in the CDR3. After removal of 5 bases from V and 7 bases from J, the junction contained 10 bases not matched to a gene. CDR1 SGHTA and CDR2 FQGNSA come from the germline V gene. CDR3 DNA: TGTGCCAGCAGCCAAAGACTAGCGGGAAATCGGGAGCAGTACTTC. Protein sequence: CASSQRLAGNREQYF.

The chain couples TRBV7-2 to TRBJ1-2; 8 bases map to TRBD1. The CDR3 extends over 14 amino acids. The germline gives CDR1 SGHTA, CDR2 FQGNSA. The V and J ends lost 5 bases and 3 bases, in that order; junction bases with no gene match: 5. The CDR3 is CASSPRQGYYGYTF. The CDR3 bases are TGTGCCAGCAGCCCGAGACAGGGGTACTATGGCTACACCTTC. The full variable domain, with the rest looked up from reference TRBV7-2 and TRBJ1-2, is GAGVSQSPSNKVTEKGKDVELRCDPISGHTALYWYRQSLGQGLEFLIYFQGNSAPDKSGLPSDRFSAERTGGSVSTLTIQRTQQEDSAVYLCASSPRQGYYGYTFGSGTRLTVV.

CDR3 in DNA: TGTGCCAGCAGTTACTCTAGAGCGACAGGAACGGGCAATCAGCCCCAGCATTTT. Translating it yields CASSYSRATGTGNQPQHF. The chain recombines TRBV28 with TRBJ1-5, with TRBD1 as a possible D gene (6 bases). Deletions cut 4 bases from V and 2 bases from J, with 21 bases between. This CDR3 has 18 residues. Germline lookup yields CDR1 MDHEN and CDR2 SYDVKM.

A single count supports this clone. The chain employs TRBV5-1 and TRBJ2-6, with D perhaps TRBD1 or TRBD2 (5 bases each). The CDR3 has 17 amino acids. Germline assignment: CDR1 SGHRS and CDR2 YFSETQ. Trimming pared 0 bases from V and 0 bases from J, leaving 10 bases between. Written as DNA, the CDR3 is TGCGCCAGCAGCTTGGCGGGACGCCTCTCTGGGGCCAACGTCCTGACTTTC. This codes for CASSLAGRLSGANVLTF.

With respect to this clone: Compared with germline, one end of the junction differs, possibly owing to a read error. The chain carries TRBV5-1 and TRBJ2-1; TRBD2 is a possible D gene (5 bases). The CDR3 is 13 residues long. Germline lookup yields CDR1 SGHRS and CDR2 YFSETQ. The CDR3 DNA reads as TGCGCCACCAGCCTTGGGAGCTACAATGAGCAGTTCTTC. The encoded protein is CATSLGSYNEQFF.

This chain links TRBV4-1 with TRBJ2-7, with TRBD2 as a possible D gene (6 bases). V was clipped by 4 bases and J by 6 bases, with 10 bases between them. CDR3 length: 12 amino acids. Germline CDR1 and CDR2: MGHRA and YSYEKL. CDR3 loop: CASSLGTGEQYF. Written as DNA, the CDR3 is TGCGCCAGCAGCCTGGGGACTGGCGAGCAGTACTTC.